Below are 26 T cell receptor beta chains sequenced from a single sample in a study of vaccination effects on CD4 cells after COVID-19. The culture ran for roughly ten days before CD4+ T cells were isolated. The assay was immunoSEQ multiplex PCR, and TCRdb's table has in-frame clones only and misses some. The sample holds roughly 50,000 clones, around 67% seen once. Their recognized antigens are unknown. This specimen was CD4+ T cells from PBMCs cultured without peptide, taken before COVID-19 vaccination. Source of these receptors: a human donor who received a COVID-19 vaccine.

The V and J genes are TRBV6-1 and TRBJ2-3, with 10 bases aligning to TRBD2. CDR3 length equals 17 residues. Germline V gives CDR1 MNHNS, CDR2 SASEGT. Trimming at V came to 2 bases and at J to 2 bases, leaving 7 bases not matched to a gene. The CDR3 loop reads CASSESASGGLTDTQYF. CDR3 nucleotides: TGTGCCAGCAGTGAATCGGCTAGCGGGGGCCTCACAGATACGCAGTATTTT.

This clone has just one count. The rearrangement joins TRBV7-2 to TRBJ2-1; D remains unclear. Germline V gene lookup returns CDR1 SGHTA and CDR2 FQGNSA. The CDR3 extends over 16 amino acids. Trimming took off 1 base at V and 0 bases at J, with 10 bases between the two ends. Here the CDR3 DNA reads TGTGCCAGCAGCTTAGACCGGCTTAGCTCCTACAATGAGCAGTTCTTC. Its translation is CASSLDRLSSYNEQFF.

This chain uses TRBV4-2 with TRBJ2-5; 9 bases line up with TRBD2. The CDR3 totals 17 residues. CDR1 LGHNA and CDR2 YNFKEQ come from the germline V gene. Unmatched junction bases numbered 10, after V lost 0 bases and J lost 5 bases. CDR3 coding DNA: TGTGCCAGCAGCCAAGATTTGGTTCCTAGCGGGGACGAGACCCAGTACTTC. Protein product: CASSQDLVPSGDETQYF.

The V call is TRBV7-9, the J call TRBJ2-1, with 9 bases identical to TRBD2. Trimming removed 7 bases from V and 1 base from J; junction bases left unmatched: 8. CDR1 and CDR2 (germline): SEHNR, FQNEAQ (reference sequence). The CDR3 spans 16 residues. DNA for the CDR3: TGTGCCAGCACCCCTAGCGGGGCGAAATCCTACAATGAGCAGTTCTTC. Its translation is CASTPSGAKSYNEQFF.

The CDR3 region has the DNA TGTGCCAGCAGCACTACGGGGGTTGGTAGGACTGAAGCTTTCTTT. This codes for CASSTTGVGRTEAFF. This rearrangement joins TRBV7-9 to TRBJ1-1; D possibly corresponds to TRBD1 (5 bases). The CDR3 spans 15 residues. Germline V gene data show CDR1 as SEHNR and CDR2 as FQNEAQ (reference sequence). The V end lost 5 bases, the J end lost 5 bases, and 18 bases lay between the germline ends.

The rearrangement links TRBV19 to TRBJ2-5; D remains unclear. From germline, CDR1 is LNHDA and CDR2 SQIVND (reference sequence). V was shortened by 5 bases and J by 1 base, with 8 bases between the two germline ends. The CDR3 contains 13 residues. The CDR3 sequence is CASSQAFQETQYF. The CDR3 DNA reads TGTGCCAGTAGTCAGGCTTTCCAAGAGACCCAGTACTTC.

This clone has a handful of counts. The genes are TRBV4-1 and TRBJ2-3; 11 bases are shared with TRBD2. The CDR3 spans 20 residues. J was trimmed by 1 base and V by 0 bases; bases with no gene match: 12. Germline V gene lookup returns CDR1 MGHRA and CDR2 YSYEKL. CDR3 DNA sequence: TGCGCCAGCAGCCAAGAAGGGTCTAGCGGGGGGCGTTTGGGCACAGATACGCAGTATTTT. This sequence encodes CASSQEGSSGGRLGTDTQYF.

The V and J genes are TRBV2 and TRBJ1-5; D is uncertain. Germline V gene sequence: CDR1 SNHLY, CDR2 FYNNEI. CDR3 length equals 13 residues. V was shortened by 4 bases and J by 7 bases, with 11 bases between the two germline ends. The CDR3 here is CASSVLEGQPQHF. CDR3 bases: TGTGCCAGCAGTGTCCTGGAGGGCCAGCCCCAGCATTTT.

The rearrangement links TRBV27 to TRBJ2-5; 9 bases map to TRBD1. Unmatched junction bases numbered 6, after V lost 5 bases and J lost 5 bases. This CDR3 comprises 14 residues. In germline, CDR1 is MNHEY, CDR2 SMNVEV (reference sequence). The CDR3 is CASSRGQGGETQYF. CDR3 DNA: TGTGCCAGCAGTCGGGGACAGGGAGGGGAGACCCAGTACTTC.

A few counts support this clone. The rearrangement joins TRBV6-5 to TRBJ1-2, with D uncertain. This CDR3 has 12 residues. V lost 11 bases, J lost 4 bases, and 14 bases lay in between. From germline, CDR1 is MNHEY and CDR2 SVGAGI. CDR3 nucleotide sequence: TGTGCCTGCGGGCGAACAGCCTATGGCTACACCTTC. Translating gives CACGRTAYGYTF.

In DNA, the CDR3 is TGTGCCAGCAGTCGCCGTAGCGGGAGGGCGAACACCGGGGAGCTGTTTTTT. This translates into CASSRRSGRANTGELFF. This rearrangement joins TRBV28 to TRBJ2-2; 11 bases map to TRBD2. The CDR3 is 17 amino acids. The V gene end was trimmed by 5 bases and the J gene end by 0 bases; junction bases not matched to a gene: 5. CDR1 MDHEN and CDR2 SYDVKM come from the germline V gene. The full variable domain, its missing parts supplied by reference TRBV28 and TRBJ2-2, is DVKVTQSSRYLVKRTGEKVFLECVQDMDHENMFWYRQDPGLGLRLIYFSYDVKMKEKGDIPEGYSVSREKKERFSLILESASTNQTSMYLCASSRRSGRANTGELFFGEGSRLTVL.

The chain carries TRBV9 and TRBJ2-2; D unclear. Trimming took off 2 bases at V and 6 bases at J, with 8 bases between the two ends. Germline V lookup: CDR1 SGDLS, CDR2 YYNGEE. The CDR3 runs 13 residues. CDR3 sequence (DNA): TGTGCCAGCAGCGTGTCTGGGGCCGGGGAGCTGTTTTTT. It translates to CASSVSGAGELFF. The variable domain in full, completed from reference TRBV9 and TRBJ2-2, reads DSGVTQTPKHLITATGQRVTLRCSPRSGDLSVYWYQQSLDQGLQFLIQYYNGEERAKGNILERFSAQQFPDLHSELNLSSLELGDSALYFCASSVSGAGELFFGEGSRLTVL.

CDR3 sequence (DNA): TGTGCCAGCAGGGGACAGGGAGCGAACACTGAAGCTTTCTTT. It yields the protein CASRGQGANTEAFF. The chain combines TRBV6-5 with TRBJ1-1, with 9 bases lining up with TRBD1. There are 14 residues in the CDR3. The trim removed 6 bases at V and 1 base at J, leaving 3 bases unmatched. From germline, CDR1 is MNHEY and CDR2 SVGAGI.

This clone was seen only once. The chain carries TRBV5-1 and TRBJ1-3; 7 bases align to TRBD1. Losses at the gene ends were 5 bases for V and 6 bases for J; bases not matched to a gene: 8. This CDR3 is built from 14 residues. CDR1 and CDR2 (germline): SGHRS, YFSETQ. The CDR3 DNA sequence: TGCGCCAGCAGGCTTGGGACAGCCATAAACACCATATATTTT. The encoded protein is CASRLGTAINTIYF.

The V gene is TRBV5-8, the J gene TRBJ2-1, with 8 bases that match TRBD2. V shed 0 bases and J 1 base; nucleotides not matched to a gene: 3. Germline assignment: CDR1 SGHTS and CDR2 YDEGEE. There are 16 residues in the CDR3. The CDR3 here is CASSLGLANSYNEQFF. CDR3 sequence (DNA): TGTGCCAGCAGCTTGGGACTAGCGAATTCCTACAATGAGCAGTTCTTC.

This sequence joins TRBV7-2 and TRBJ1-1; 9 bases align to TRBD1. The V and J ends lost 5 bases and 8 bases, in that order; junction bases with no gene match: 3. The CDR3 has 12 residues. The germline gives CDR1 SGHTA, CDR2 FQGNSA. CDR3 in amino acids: CASSRDRVEAFF. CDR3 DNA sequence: TGTGCCAGCAGCCGGGACAGGGTAGAAGCTTTCTTT. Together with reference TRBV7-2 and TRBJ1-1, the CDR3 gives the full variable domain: GAGVSQSPSNKVTEKGKDVELRCDPISGHTALYWYRQSLGQGLEFLIYFQGNSAPDKSGLPSDRFSAERTGGSVSTLTIQRTQQEDSAVYLCASSRDRVEAFFGQGTRLTVV.

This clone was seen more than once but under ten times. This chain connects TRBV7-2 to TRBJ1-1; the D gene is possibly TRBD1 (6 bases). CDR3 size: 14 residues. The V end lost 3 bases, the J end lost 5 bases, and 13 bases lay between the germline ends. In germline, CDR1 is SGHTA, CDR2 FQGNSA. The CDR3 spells CASSLFQGRTEAFF. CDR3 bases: TGTGCCAGCAGCTTGTTTCAGGGGAGGACTGAAGCTTTCTTT. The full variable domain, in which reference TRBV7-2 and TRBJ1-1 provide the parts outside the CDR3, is GAGVSQSPSNKVTEKGKDVELRCDPISGHTALYWYRQSLGQGLEFLIYFQGNSAPDKSGLPSDRFSAERTGGSVSTLTIQRTQQEDSAVYLCASSLFQGRTEAFFGQGTRLTVV.

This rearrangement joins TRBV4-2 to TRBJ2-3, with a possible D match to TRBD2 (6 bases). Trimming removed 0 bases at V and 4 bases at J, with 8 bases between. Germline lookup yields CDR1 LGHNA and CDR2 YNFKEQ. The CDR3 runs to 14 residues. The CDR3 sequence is CASSQEWGADTQYF. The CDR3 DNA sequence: TGTGCCAGCAGCCAAGAATGGGGGGCAGATACGCAGTATTTT.

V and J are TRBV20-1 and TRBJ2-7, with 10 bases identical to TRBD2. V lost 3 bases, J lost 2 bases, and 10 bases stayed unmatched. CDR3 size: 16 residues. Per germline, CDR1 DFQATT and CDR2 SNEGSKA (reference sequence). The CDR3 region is CSASASGSFPPYEQYF. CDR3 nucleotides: TGCAGTGCTAGTGCTAGCGGGAGCTTTCCCCCCTACGAGCAGTACTTC.

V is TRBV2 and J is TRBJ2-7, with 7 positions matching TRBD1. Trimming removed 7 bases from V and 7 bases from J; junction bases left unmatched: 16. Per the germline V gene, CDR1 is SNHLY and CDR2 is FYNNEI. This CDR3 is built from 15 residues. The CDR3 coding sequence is TGTGCCAGCAAAGGAAGAGACAGGGTGTCGGTGGAGCAGTACTTC. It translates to CASKGRDRVSVEQYF.

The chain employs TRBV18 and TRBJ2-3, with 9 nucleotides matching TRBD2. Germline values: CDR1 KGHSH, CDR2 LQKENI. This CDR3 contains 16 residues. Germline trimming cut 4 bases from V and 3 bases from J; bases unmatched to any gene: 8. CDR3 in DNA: TGTGCCAGCTCACTGGGAGCGGGAGGCGTGACAGATACGCAGTATTTT. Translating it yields CASSLGAGGVTDTQYF.

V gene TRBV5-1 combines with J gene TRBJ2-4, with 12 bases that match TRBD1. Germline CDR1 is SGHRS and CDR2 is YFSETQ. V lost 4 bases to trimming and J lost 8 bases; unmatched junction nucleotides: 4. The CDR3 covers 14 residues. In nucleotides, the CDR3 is TGCGCCAGCAGCCCCGGGACAGGGGGCGACATTCAGTACTTC. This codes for CASSPGTGGDIQYF.

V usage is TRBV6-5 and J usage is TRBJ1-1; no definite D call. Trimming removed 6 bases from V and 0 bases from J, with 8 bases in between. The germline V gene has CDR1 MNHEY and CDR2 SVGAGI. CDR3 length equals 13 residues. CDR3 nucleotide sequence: TGTGCCAGCAGCCTCGGGGTGAACACTGAAGCTTTCTTT. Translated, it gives CASSLGVNTEAFF.

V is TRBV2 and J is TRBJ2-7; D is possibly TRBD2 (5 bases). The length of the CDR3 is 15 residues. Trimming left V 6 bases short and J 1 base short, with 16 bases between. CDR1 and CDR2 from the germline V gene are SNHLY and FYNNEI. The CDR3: CASRAGGFASYEQYF. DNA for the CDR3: TGTGCCAGCAGGGCGGGTGGGTTTGCATCCTACGAGCAGTACTTC.

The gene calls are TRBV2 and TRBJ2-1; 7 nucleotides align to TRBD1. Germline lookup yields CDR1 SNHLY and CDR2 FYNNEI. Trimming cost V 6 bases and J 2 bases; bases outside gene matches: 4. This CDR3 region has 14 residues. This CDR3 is CASRRQGAYNEQFF. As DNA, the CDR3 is TGTGCCAGCAGACGACAGGGAGCCTACAATGAGCAGTTCTTC. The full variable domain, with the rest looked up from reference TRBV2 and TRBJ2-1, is EPEVTQTPSHQVTQMGQEVILRCVPISNHLYFYWYRQILGQKVEFLVSFYNNEISEKSEIFDDQFSVERPDGSNFTLKIRSTKLEDSAMYFCASRRQGAYNEQFFGPGTRLTVL.

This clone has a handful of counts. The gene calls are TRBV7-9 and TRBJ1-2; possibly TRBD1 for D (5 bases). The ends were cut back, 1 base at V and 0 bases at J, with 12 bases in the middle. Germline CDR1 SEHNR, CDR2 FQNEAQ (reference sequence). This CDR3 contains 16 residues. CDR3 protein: CASSLEGRRANYGYTF. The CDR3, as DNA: TGTGCCAGCAGCTTAGAGGGGCGGAGAGCTAACTATGGCTACACCTTC.